A single sample gave rise to the 14 T cell receptor beta chains below, sequenced in a study of shared clonotypes between healthy human individuals. Assay: immunoSEQ multiplex PCR; the TCRdb copy retains only in-frame clones and omits some. This sample yields about 2.4 million clones, of which approximately 90% are seen a single time; roughly 0.13% belongs to the top ten. Sequences were obtained from naive CD4+ T cells sorted from blood. The subset was: CD45RA+ positively selected. The receptors originated from a man in his late teens or twenties in good health.

Note on this clone: Other DNA sequences within the sample encode an identical CDR3. The chain couples TRBV10-3 to TRBJ1-3, with D uncertain. The V gene lost 1 base and the J gene lost 0 bases, with 1 base spanning the gap. CDR1 is ENHRY and CDR2 is SYGVKD in the germline V gene. CDR3 length equals 13 residues. The DNA of the CDR3 is TGTGCCATCAGTGAGTACTCTGGAAACACCATATATTTT. It encodes CAISEYSGNTIYF.

The chain joins TRBV6-6 to TRBJ2-7, with a tentative D call TRBD2 (5 bases). Germline V gene data show CDR1 as MNHNY and CDR2 as SVGAGI (reference sequence). This CDR3 is 14 amino acids long. Trimming removed 0 bases from V and 0 bases from J, with 6 bases in between. The CDR3 DNA reads as TGTGCCAGCAGTTACTCGAGGGTCTCCTACGAGCAGTACTTC. Encoded protein: CASSYSRVSYEQYF.

The chain recombines TRBV5-1 with TRBJ2-1; the match to TRBD2 covers 10 bases. Unmatched junction bases numbered 12, after V lost 5 bases and J lost 10 bases. CDR1 is SGHRS and CDR2 is YFSETQ in the germline V gene. The length of the CDR3 is 15 residues. As DNA, the CDR3 is TGCGCCAGCAGTCCTAGCGGGGGTTATCTTGAGGAGCAGTTCTTC. It is translated as CASSPSGGYLEEQFF.

J is TRBJ2-7 and V is TRBV15, with a weak D call TRBD2 (6 bases). The germline gives CDR1 LNHNV, CDR2 YYDKDF (reference sequence). V gave up 9 bases and J gave up 0 bases, with 15 bases separating them. The CDR3 has 14 residues. The CDR3 nucleotides are TGTGCCACATCCTATGGGGGGACCTCCTACGAGCAGTACTTC. It yields the protein CATSYGGTSYEQYF.

V usage is TRBV29-1 and J usage is TRBJ2-7; D is perhaps TRBD2 (6 bases). The CDR3 contains 13 residues. Germline CDR1 is SQVTM and CDR2 is ANQGSEA. Trimming took 2 bases from V and 6 from J, leaving 14 bases between them. The CDR3 sequence is CSVETSRGGEQYF. Here the CDR3 DNA reads TGCAGCGTTGAAACCTCCCGGGGAGGCGAGCAGTACTTC.

This chain uses TRBV7-2 with TRBJ2-5; a possible D gene is TRBD2 (5 bases). The CDR3 sequence is 14 residues long. V lost 4 bases to trimming and J lost 3 bases, with 12 bases between them. Germline CDR1 reads SGHTA; CDR2 reads FQGNSA. CDR3: CASSSDSLKETQYF. CDR3 coding DNA: TGTGCCAGCAGCTCGGACTCTCTGAAAGAGACCCAGTACTTC. Full variable domain (missing parts from reference TRBV7-2 and TRBJ2-5): GAGVSQSPSNKVTEKGKDVELRCDPISGHTALYWYRQSLGQGLEFLIYFQGNSAPDKSGLPSDRFSAERTGGSVSTLTIQRTQQEDSAVYLCASSSDSLKETQYFGPGTRLLVL.

This clone is a singleton in its sample. The V gene is TRBV30, the J gene TRBJ2-3, with a tentative D call TRBD1 (5 bases). The CDR3 extends over 13 amino acids. Germline assignment: CDR1 GTSNPN and CDR2 SVGIG (reference sequence). With 0 bases removed from V and 8 bases from J, the gap between germline ends came to 12 bases. CDR3 sequence reads: CAWSVGGAGTQYF. In DNA, the CDR3 is TGTGCCTGGAGTGTAGGTGGGGCAGGTACGCAGTATTTT.

Remarks on this clone: Other DNA sequences within the sample encode an identical CDR3. The chain couples TRBV18 to TRBJ2-5; D gene ambiguous. The V and J ends lost 3 bases and 2 bases respectively, with 7 bases between them. The CDR3 contains 13 residues. Germline loops: CDR1 KGHSH, CDR2 LQKENI. The CDR3 nucleotides read TGTGCCAGCTCACCGTCCAGGCAAGAGACCCAGTACTTC. It specifies CASSPSRQETQYF.

J is TRBJ1-4 and V is TRBV14; a weak D match, TRBD1 (5 bases). The V end lost 4 bases, the J end lost 11 bases, and 23 bases lay between the germline ends. The CDR3 length is 16 residues. The germline V gene has CDR1 SGHDN and CDR2 FVKESK. The CDR3 region is CASSPRLGTRTDKLFF. The CDR3 coding sequence is TGTGCCAGCAGCCCGCGTCTCGGGACGCGGACGGACAAACTGTTTTTT.

With respect to this clone: At one of its ends the junction is not consistent with the germline gene, which may arise from a read error. This sequence joins TRBV6-1 and TRBJ2-3; no definite D call. Germline V CDR1 and CDR2: MNHNS, SASEGT. The length of the CDR3 is 16 residues. Written as DNA, the CDR3 is TGTGCCATCAGTGAGTCGGGTCAGATATCCGAAGATACGCAGTATTTT. It yields the protein CAISESGQISEDTQYF.

The chain employs TRBV5-4 and TRBJ2-2; D ambiguous. The CDR3 covers 15 residues. Germline loops: CDR1 SGHNT, CDR2 YYREEE (reference sequence). The V gene lost 1 base and the J gene lost 0 bases, with 7 bases spanning the gap. The CDR3 loop is CASSLNNANTGELFF. CDR3 nucleotide sequence: TGTGCCAGCAGCTTGAATAACGCGAACACCGGGGAGCTGTTTTTT.

The J gene is TRBJ1-2, the V gene TRBV4-2; D gene uncertain. CDR3 length: 14 residues. Germline V CDR1 and CDR2: LGHNA, YNFKEQ. Trimming cost V 5 bases and J 3 bases, with 13 bases left between them. This chain's CDR3 is CASSTGPTDYGYTF. CDR3 DNA sequence: TGTGCCAGCAGCACCGGGCCGACCGACTATGGCTACACCTTC.

J is TRBJ2-7 and V is TRBV6-5; D might be TRBD1 or TRBD2, each matching 5 bases. Germline V gene lookup returns CDR1 MNHEY and CDR2 SVGAGI. Trimming removed 7 bases from V and 3 bases from J, with 16 bases in between. CDR3 length: 14 residues. In nucleotides, the CDR3 is TGTGCCAGCACCCTTACCCGGGACGGCTACGAGCAGTACTTC. This encodes CASTLTRDGYEQYF.

The chain links TRBV6-1 to TRBJ2-3; 7 bases fit TRBD2. Germline CDR1 is MNHNS and CDR2 is SASEGT. The CDR3 length is 15 residues. J lost 3 bases, V lost 4 bases, and 7 bases had no gene match. CDR3 sequence reads: CASSAREVTTDTQYF. DNA for the CDR3: TGTGCCAGCAGTGCCCGGGAGGTCACGACAGATACGCAGTATTTT.